Listed here are 12 T cell receptor beta chains from one sample, sequenced in a study of CD4 T cells in relation to SARS-CoV-2 and coronaviruses. Their cognate antigens are unknown. TCRdb's copy holds only in-frame clones and misses some; the assay was immunoSEQ multiplex PCR. The sample consists of 15,000 to 25,000 clones, 77% of them appearing once. Unexposed donor CD4+ T cells date from about 2010-2018, before the COVID-19 pandemic. After about ten days of culture, CD4+ T cells were isolated. Sequences were obtained from CD4+ T cells from PBMCs, cultured in vitro. All receptors derive from a human donor in good health.

The CDR3 region has the DNA TGTGCCAGCAGTCCCCTTGGACAGGGCAATTCACCCCTCCACTTT. This sequence encodes CASSPLGQGNSPLHF. The chain couples TRBV6-2 or TRBV6-3 to TRBJ1-6; 8 bases agree with TRBD1. This CDR3 spans 15 amino acids. CDR1 is MNHEY and CDR2 is SVGEGT in the germline V gene. After removal of 5 bases from V and 7 bases from J, the junction contained 7 bases not matched to a gene.

This clone showed up just once. The chain combines TRBV6-1 with TRBJ1-2; 9 bases are shared with TRBD1. This CDR3 has 15 residues. In germline, CDR1 is MNHNS, CDR2 SASEGT. The J segment lost 4 bases and the V segment lost 2 bases, leaving 5 bases of the junction unmatched. Written as DNA, the CDR3 is TGTGCCAGCAGTGAATCGGGACAGGGAACCTATGGCTACACCTTC. It translates to CASSESGQGTYGYTF.

The rearrangement links TRBV14 to TRBJ1-6; 9 bases match TRBD1. The CDR3 covers 14 residues. Germline trimming cut 4 bases from V and 13 bases from J; bases unmatched to any gene: 8. Germline CDR1 reads SGHDN; CDR2 reads FVKESK. CDR3 sequence: CASSPAGTGFPLHF. The CDR3 DNA is TGTGCCAGCAGCCCCGCCGGGACAGGGTTCCCCCTCCACTTT.

Only a few counts were recorded for this clone. The rearrangement joins TRBV14 to TRBJ2-3; perhaps TRBD1 as D (6 bases). CDR1 and CDR2 from the germline V gene are SGHDN and FVKESK. Trimming stripped 4 bases from V and 6 bases from J, with 20 bases between. The CDR3 totals 16 residues. In DNA, the CDR3 is TGTGCCAGCAGCCCCTCCTTCCCCCAGGGGTTGGATACGCAGTATTTT. Encoded protein: CASSPSFPQGLDTQYF.

This chain links TRBV6-1 with TRBJ1-2; D perhaps matches TRBD1 (6 bases). Germline CDR1 MNHNS, CDR2 SASEGT. V dropped 3 bases and J dropped 4 bases, with 15 bases sitting between them. This CDR3 spans 15 amino acids. The CDR3 DNA sequence: TGTGCCAGCAGTGACGGGGGGTCAGGGGTCTATGGCTACACCTTC. It translates to CASSDGGSGVYGYTF.

The rearrangement joins TRBV27 to TRBJ1-5; the match to TRBD1 covers 7 bases. J was trimmed by 6 bases and V by 4 bases; bases with no gene match: 6. Germline assignment: CDR1 MNHEY and CDR2 SMNVEV (reference sequence). The CDR3 runs 14 residues. The DNA of the CDR3 is TGTGCCAGCAGTTACCGACAGGGTTTTCAGCCCCAGCATTTT. Translated: CASSYRQGFQPQHF.

In its sample, this clone was seen once. J is TRBJ2-5 and V is TRBV6-5, with D possibly TRBD1 on 6 matching bases. There are 14 residues in the CDR3. The V end lost 7 bases, the J end lost 1 base, and 13 bases lay between the germline ends. CDR1 is MNHEY, CDR2 SVGAGI, per germline. CDR3 residues: CASKRGTIQETQYF. CDR3 coding DNA: TGTGCCAGCAAGAGAGGGACAATCCAAGAGACCCAGTACTTC.

This chain connects TRBV10-3 to TRBJ2-3; 8 nucleotides agree with TRBD2. The CDR3 loop spans 16 amino acids. The J segment lost 1 base and the V segment lost 1 base, leaving 4 bases of the junction unmatched. From germline, CDR1 is ENHRY and CDR2 SYGVKD. The DNA of the CDR3 is TGTGCCATCAGTGAGTTAACGGGAGGGCGCACAGATACGCAGTATTTT. As protein: CAISELTGGRTDTQYF.

This clone was seen a few times. The J gene is TRBJ1-5, the V gene TRBV6-2 or TRBV6-3; 11 bases map to TRBD1. With V trimmed by 6 bases and J by 5 bases, 3 bases remained unmatched. The CDR3 runs to 14 residues. Germline-derived CDR1 and CDR2 are MNHEY and SVGEGT. For the CDR3, the DNA is TGTGCCAGCAGCGGGACAGGGGGTTATCAGCCCCAGCATTTT. This sequence encodes CASSGTGGYQPQHF.

The chain is built from TRBV9 and TRBJ2-3; TRBD1 matches at 9 bases. Unmatched junction bases numbered 7, after V lost 4 bases and J lost 1 base. Germline assignment: CDR1 SGDLS and CDR2 YYNGEE. CDR3 length: 16 residues. The CDR3 sequence: CASSPHRDRGTDTQYF. CDR3 in DNA: TGTGCCAGCAGCCCACACCGGGACAGGGGCACAGATACGCAGTATTTT.

This chain connects TRBV7-2 to TRBJ1-1; D is perhaps TRBD1 (5 bases). The CDR3 runs to 15 residues. Germline V gives CDR1 SGHTA, CDR2 FQGNSA. V was pared by 2 bases and J by 9 bases, with 19 bases between. The CDR3 nucleotides read TGTGCCAGCAGCTTACTACCCGGGGAGGACACCAAAGCTTTCTTT. Translation: CASSLLPGEDTKAFF.

J is TRBJ1-6 and V is TRBV27, with D possibly matching TRBD1 (6 bases). V lost 4 bases, J lost 6 bases, and 10 bases lay in between. The CDR3 totals 14 residues. The germline gives CDR1 MNHEY, CDR2 SMNVEV (reference sequence). CDR3 amino acids: CASSWEGGNSPLHF. CDR3 DNA sequence: TGTGCCAGCAGTTGGGAAGGGGGTAATTCACCCCTCCACTTT.